What follows are 9 T cell receptor beta chains derived from one specimen sequenced in a study of blood T cell repertoires in COVID-19. Libraries were prepared by immunoSEQ multiplex PCR; TCRdb keeps only in-frame clonotypes and omits some of them. The sample consists of some 45,000 clones, 88% of them appearing once. Sample: peripheral blood. All receptors come from a human donor in a cohort sampled during active COVID-19.

This chain joins TRBV4-1 and TRBJ2-7; 9 positions match TRBD1. The germline V gene has CDR1 MGHRA and CDR2 YSYEKL. This CDR3 spans 16 amino acids. V gave up 4 bases and J gave up 2 bases; unmatched junction bases: 9. CDR3 nucleotides: TGCGCCAGCAGCCCGGGACAGGGCCGGACCACCTACGAGCAGTACTTC. This gives the protein CASSPGQGRTTYEQYF.

The rearrangement uses TRBV4-1 and TRBJ2-3; 8 bases fit TRBD1. CDR1 is MGHRA, CDR2 YSYEKL, per germline. J was trimmed by 6 bases and V by 0 bases; bases with no gene match: 11. The CDR3 extends over 17 amino acids. CDR3 residues: CASSQDHGTGELDTQYF. CDR3 coding DNA: TGCGCCAGCAGCCAAGATCACGGGACAGGAGAGCTGGATACGCAGTATTTT.

The chain recombines TRBV11-2 with TRBJ1-2, with a tentative D call TRBD1 (6 bases). The CDR3 sequence is 14 residues long. The V gene's germline CDR1 is SGHAT and CDR2 FQNNGV. Deletions cut 2 bases from V and 8 bases from J, with 15 bases between. The DNA of the CDR3 is TGTGCCAGCAGCTTACGGAACAGGGCTCCAGGCTACACCTTC. Its translation is CASSLRNRAPGYTF.

The rearrangement links TRBV11-2 to TRBJ1-1, with no clear D. Trimming removed 0 bases from V and 4 bases from J, with 12 bases in between. This CDR3 is 15 amino acids long. Germline V gives CDR1 SGHAT, CDR2 FQNNGV. This CDR3 reads CASSLEVRVGTEAFF. Here the CDR3 DNA reads TGTGCCAGCAGCTTAGAGGTGCGGGTGGGCACTGAAGCTTTCTTT.

This chain connects TRBV6-2 or TRBV6-3 to TRBJ1-2; no clear D gene. The CDR3 is 16 amino acids. V lost 5 bases and J 6 bases, leaving 22 bases between the germline ends. Per the germline V gene, CDR1 is MNHEY and CDR2 is SVGEGT. In DNA form, the CDR3 reads TGTGCCAGCAGTGCGTCTCGGACCGCGGAGGTAGATGGCTACACCTTC. Residues: CASSASRTAEVDGYTF.

Turning to this clone: The CDR3 does not end in the conserved phenylalanine or tryptophan, so this is likely a read error. The DNA is left out, because the CDR3 cannot be placed on it with certainty; the CDR3 is given as TCRdb lists it. The J gene is TRBJ2-4, the V gene TRBV24-1; TRBD2, the D gene given by the table, was not confirmed from the DNA. CDR1 and CDR2 from the germline V gene are KGHDR and SFDVKD. Counting both end residues, the CDR3 totals 11 amino acids. CDR3 sequence: CATSDQTRPST.

V gene TRBV12-3 or TRBV12-4 combines with J gene TRBJ2-1; 8 nucleotides agree with TRBD1. V gave up 6 bases and J gave up 8 bases; unmatched junction bases: 6. The CDR3 spans 13 residues. CDR3 amino acids: CASSLTGVDEQFF. The CDR3 coding sequence is TGTGCCAGCAGCCTGACAGGGGTTGATGAGCAGTTCTTC.

This sequence joins TRBV4-3 and TRBJ1-1; D is possibly TRBD1 (6 bases). Germline V gene lookup returns CDR1 LGHNA and CDR2 YSLEER. The CDR3 sequence is 15 residues long. The ends were cut back, 0 bases at V and 1 base at J, with 9 bases in the middle. In nucleotides, the CDR3 is TGCGCCAGCAGCCAAGATCAGGGACAGAACACTGAAGCTTTCTTT. It specifies CASSQDQGQNTEAFF.

Only one count was recorded for this clone. The rearrangement joins TRBV25-1 to TRBJ2-3, with TRBD2 matching 8 bases. The junction had 10 bases not matched to a gene; V was cut back by 6 bases and J by 8 bases. Germline V gene data show CDR1 as MGHDK and CDR2 as SYGVNS. This CDR3 has 14 residues. The CDR3 reads CASRETGGSGTQYF. The CDR3 DNA sequence: TGTGCCAGCAGAGAGACGGGGGGGAGCGGTACGCAGTATTTT.